This TCR beta chain was found in a study of cytomegalovirus exposure and HLA in healthy donors. General study results and limits: Immune exposure information available was restricted to CMV serostatus. Across all donors, roughly uniform sequencing depth was an assumption of the presence/absence analyses.

Regarding this clone: The antigen is undetermined.

The PCR made use of 60 Vbeta and 13 Jbeta primers. TCRdb's table, derived via immunoSEQ multiplex PCR, lists solely in-frame clones and lacks some. Among 99,000 or so clones listed, 9.5% to 15% were seen once. From germline, CDR1 is SEHNR and CDR2 FQNEAQ (reference sequence). There are 15 residues in the CDR3. The ends lost 2 bases at V and 3 bases at J; junction bases unmatched: 4. The chain combines TRBV7-9 with TRBJ1-5, with 7 bases identical to TRBD1. Sequenced material: PBMCs. The sequence came from a middle-aged man in good health and CMV-seropositive. CDR3 in amino acids: CASSLTGAPNQPQHF. DNA for the CDR3: TGTGCCAGCAGCTTAACAGGGGCCCCCAATCAGCCCCAGCATTTT. The variable domain in full, with the rest retrieved from reference TRBV7-9 and TRBJ1-5, is DTGVSQNPRHKITKRGQNVTFRCDPISEHNRLYWYRQTLGQGPEFLTYFQNEAQLEKSRLLSDRFSAERPKGSFSTLEIQRTEQGDSAMYLCASSLTGAPNQPQHFGDGTRLSIL.